This paragraph reports one T cell receptor (beta chain). The antigen remains unidentified. Repertoires were generated with immunoSEQ multiplex PCR, while TCRdb's copy carries only in-frame clones and drops some. This table has 300,000 to 350,000 clones, roughly 90% appearing once. These data come from a study of Ad26.COV2.S vaccination and SARS-CoV-2 variants. Study-wide background: This donor came from the COV1001 trial of Ad26.COV2.S. Doses of Ad26.COV2.S were injected into muscle once or twice, 56 days apart. Study-wide results and caveats: Vaccinated and placebo-treated recipients had similar non-spike TCR breadth.

The germline gives CDR1 SGHRS, CDR2 YFSETQ. This CDR3 is 13 amino acids long. Trimming removed 4 bases from V and 1 base from J, with 8 bases in between. Treatment in this sample: 19 received Ad26.COV2.S at low or high dose, single or two shots; roughly five received placebo; per-sample allocation not given. Sampling was done on day 63 after the first vaccine or placebo injection. This receptor was obtained from a person aged 18 to 65 who received the Ad26.COV2.S COVID-19 vaccine or a placebo. The chain carries TRBV5-1 and TRBJ1-2, with a tentative D call TRBD1 (5 bases). The input for sequencing was peripheral blood, taken in a trial of Ad26.COV2.S vaccine versus placebo. This chain's CDR3 is CASSPDNNYGYTF. In DNA, the CDR3 is TGCGCCAGCAGCCCGGACAATAACTATGGCTACACCTTC.